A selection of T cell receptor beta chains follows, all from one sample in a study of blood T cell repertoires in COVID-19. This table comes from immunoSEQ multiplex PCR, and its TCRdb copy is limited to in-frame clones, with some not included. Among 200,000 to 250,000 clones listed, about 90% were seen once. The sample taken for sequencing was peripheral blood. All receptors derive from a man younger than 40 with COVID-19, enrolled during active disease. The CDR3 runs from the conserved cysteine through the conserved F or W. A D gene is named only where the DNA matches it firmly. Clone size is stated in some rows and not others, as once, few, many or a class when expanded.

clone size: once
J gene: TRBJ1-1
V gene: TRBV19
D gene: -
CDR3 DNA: TGTGCCAGTAGTAGGGAATACGGGACATATGAAGCTTTCTTT
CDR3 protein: CASSREYGTYEAFF

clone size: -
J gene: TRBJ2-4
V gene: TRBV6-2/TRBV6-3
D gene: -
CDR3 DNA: TGTGCCAGCAGTAGGACAGCACCCAAAAACATTCAGTACTTC
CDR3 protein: CASSRTAPKNIQYF

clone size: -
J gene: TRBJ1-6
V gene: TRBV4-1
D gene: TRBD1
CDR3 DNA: TGCGCCAGCAGCCAGGTACAGGGGTTGGATTCACCCCTCCACTTT
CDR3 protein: CASSQVQGLDSPLHF

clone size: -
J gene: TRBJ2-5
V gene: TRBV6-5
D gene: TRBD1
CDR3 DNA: TGTGCCAGCAGCCCCAGAGGGGGCTTACAGACCCAGTACTTC
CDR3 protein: CASSPRGGLQTQYF

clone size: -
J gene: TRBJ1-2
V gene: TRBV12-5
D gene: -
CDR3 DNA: TGTGCTAGTGCCCTATCCGACAGTATTTATGGCTACACCTTC
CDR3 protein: CASALSDSIYGYTF

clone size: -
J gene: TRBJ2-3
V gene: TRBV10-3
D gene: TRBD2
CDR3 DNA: TGTGCCATCAGTGAGGCTAGCGGGAATACAGATACGCAGTATTTT
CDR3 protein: CAISEASGNTDTQYF

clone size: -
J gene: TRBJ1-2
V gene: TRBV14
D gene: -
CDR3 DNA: TGTGCCAGCAGCCATAGGGGTGCTCAGGGCTACACCTTC
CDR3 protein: CASSHRGAQGYTF

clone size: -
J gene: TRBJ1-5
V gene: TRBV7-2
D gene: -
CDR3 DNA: TGTGCCAGCAGCTCCGGGTCGGTGGGTCAGCCCCAGCATTTT
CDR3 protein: CASSSGSVGQPQHF

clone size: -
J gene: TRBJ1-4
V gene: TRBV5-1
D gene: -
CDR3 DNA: TGCGCCAGCAGCTTGGGACTTAATGAAAAACTGTTTTTT
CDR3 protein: CASSLGLNEKLFF

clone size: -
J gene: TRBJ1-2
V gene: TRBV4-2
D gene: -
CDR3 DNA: TGTGCCAGCAGCCAAATTTTGAATCCACTGACTCCTAACTATGGCTACACCTTC
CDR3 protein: CASSQILNPLTPNYGYTF

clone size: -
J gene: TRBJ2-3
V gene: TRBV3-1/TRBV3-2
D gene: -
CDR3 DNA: TGTGCCAGCAGCCCCGGGGGCACAGATACGCAGTATTTT
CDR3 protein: CASSPGGTDTQYF

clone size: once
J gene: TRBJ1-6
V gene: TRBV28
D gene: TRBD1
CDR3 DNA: TGTGCCAGCAGTCCAGGGGGTGGTAATTCACCCCTCCACTTT
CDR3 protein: CASSPGGGNSPLHF

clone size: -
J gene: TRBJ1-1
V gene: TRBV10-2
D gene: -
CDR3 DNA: TGCGCCAGCAGGGCCGGGACTGGGACTGAAGCTTTCTTT
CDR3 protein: CASRAGTGTEAFF

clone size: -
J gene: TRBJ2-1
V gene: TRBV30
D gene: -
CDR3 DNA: TGTGCCTGGAGTGTAAAACAGGGCCATGAGCAGTTCTTC
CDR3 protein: CAWSVKQGHEQFF

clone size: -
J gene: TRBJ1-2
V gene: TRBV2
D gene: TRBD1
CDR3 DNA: TGTGCCAGCATGGCGGGACAGGGGGCGGGCTACTATGGCTACACCTTC
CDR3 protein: CASMAGQGAGYYGYTF

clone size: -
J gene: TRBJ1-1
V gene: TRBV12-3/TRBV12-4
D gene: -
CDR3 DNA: TGTGCCAGCACCGGGGGTGGGGGCACTGAAGCTTTCTTT
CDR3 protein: CASTGGGGTEAFF

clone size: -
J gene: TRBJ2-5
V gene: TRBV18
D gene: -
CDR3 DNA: TGTGCCAGCTCACCAACAGGGGAGACCCAGTACTTC
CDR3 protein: CASSPTGETQYF

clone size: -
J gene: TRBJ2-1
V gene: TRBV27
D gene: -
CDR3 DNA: TGTGCCAGCAGTTCGCTACTTAGCCTGTCCTACAATGAGCAGTTCTTC
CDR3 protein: CASSSLLSLSYNEQFF

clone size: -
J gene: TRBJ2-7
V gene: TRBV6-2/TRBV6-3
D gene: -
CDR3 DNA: TGTGCCAGCAGTTCGCGGGCAGGCCGCCACGAGCAGTACTTC
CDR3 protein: CASSSRAGRHEQYF

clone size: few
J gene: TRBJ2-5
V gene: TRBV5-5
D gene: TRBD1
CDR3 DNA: TGTGCCAGCAGCTTGGGGCCAGGGGGCGAAGAGACCCAGTACTTC
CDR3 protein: CASSLGPGGEETQYF